The 22 T cell receptor beta chains below come from one sample, sequenced in a study of cytomegalovirus exposure and HLA in healthy donors. It was with 60 Vbeta and 13 Jbeta primers that the PCR ran. Only in-frame clones appear in the TCRdb table, and some are missing; sequencing was by immunoSEQ multiplex PCR. The sample's table shows around 210,000 clones. The sequencing sample was made of PBMCs. The receptors shown here come from a girl between 2 and 10 years old in good health and CMV-seropositive.

The chain couples TRBV27 to TRBJ2-1, with 12 bases identical to TRBD2. The V and J ends lost 5 bases and 7 bases, in that order; junction bases with no gene match: 6. The CDR3 is 15 amino acids. Germline V gene sequence: CDR1 MNHEY, CDR2 SMNVEV (reference sequence). This CDR3 is CASSIGTSGPNEQFF. CDR3 nucleotide sequence: TGTGCCAGCAGTATCGGGACTAGCGGGCCAAATGAGCAGTTCTTC.

V gene TRBV18 combines with J gene TRBJ1-2; tentatively, D is TRBD1 (6 bases). Trimming left V 6 bases short and J 4 bases short, with 12 bases between. CDR3 size: 13 residues. Germline V CDR1 and CDR2: KGHSH, LQKENI. This CDR3 is CASSGGLGYGYTF. The CDR3 nucleotides are TGTGCCAGCTCGGGGGGGCTCGGCTATGGCTACACCTTC.

This sequence joins TRBV28 and TRBJ1-2; D uncertain. Germline loops: CDR1 MDHEN, CDR2 SYDVKM. This CDR3 contains 14 residues. Trimming shortened V by 5 bases and J by 6 bases, and 16 bases separated the two germline ends. This chain's CDR3 is CASSPGVADHGYTF. The CDR3 nucleotides read TGTGCCAGCAGTCCGGGAGTAGCGGATCATGGCTACACCTTC.

The rearrangement uses TRBV18 and TRBJ2-2; possible D gene TRBD1, 5 bases. Germline V gives CDR1 KGHSH, CDR2 LQKENI. The CDR3 spans 14 residues. The germline V and J ends were trimmed by 3 bases and 4 bases, with 9 bases remaining between them. CDR3 region: CASSPRASTGELFF. The CDR3 DNA follows: TGTGCCAGCTCACCCAGGGCTAGCACCGGGGAGCTGTTTTTT.

This sequence joins TRBV11-2 and TRBJ1-2; D ambiguous. Germline V gene data show CDR1 as SGHAT and CDR2 as FQNNGV. CDR3 length: 14 residues. With 5 bases removed from V and 8 bases from J, the gap between germline ends came to 18 bases. This CDR3 is CASSGTNVPGGYTF. The CDR3 DNA reads TGTGCCAGCAGCGGAACCAATGTCCCGGGAGGCTACACCTTC.

V usage is TRBV11-2 and J usage is TRBJ2-1, with a weak D call TRBD1 (6 bases). The CDR3 sequence is 15 residues long. Germline CDR1 reads SGHAT; CDR2 reads FQNNGV. Trimming took 5 bases from V and 4 from J, leaving 15 bases between them. The DNA for the CDR3 is TGTGCCAGCAGCCCAAGGACAGAGGGTTACAATGAGCAGTTCTTC. Translating gives CASSPRTEGYNEQFF.

The chain joins TRBV29-1 to TRBJ1-1; D is undetermined. The CDR3 covers 13 residues. Germline lookup yields CDR1 SQVTM and CDR2 ANQGSEA. Trimming took off 4 bases at V and 4 bases at J, with 13 bases between the two ends. The CDR3 protein is CSVGMGGGTEAFF. CDR3 bases: TGCAGCGTTGGGATGGGTGGAGGCACTGAAGCTTTCTTT.

The chain links TRBV7-8 to TRBJ1-4; maybe TRBD1 (6 bases). The CDR3 runs to 17 residues. CDR1 and CDR2 (germline): SGHVS, FQNEAQ. Trimming left V 2 bases short and J 0 bases short, with 13 bases between. DNA for the CDR3: TGTGCCAGCAGCTTAAGAAGGGGGATGGCAACTAATGAAAAACTGTTTTTT. Its translation is CASSLRRGMATNEKLFF.

The CDR3 DNA is TGTGCCAGCAGCTTAGGAGGCTCCTACGAGCAGTACTTC. Its translation: CASSLGGSYEQYF. V usage is TRBV11-1 and J usage is TRBJ2-7; no definite D call. The CDR3 totals 13 residues. The germline V gene has CDR1 SGHAT and CDR2 FQDESV (reference sequence). V shed 1 base and J shed 0 bases, with 4 bases lying between them.

V usage is TRBV30 and J usage is TRBJ1-3, with 8 bases that match TRBD1. The ends lost 0 bases at V and 2 bases at J; junction bases unmatched: 6. The CDR3 runs to 16 residues. Germline loops: CDR1 GTSNPN, CDR2 SVGIG (reference sequence). The CDR3 nucleotides are TGTGCCTGGAGTGTACGGTCCAGGGGGCCTGGAAACACCATATATTTT. Encoded protein: CAWSVRSRGPGNTIYF.

The V gene is TRBV18, the J gene TRBJ1-1; 7 bases are a match to TRBD1. The junction had 3 bases not matched to a gene; V was cut back by 5 bases and J by 3 bases. Per the germline V gene, CDR1 is KGHSH and CDR2 is LQKENI. The length of the CDR3 is 13 residues. This CDR3 is CASSTTGDTEAFF. CDR3 nucleotides: TGTGCCAGCTCAACCACAGGGGACACTGAAGCTTTCTTT. Filled out from reference TRBV18 and TRBJ1-1, the complete variable domain reads NAGVMQNPRHLVRRRGQEARLRCSPMKGHSHVYWYRQLPEEGLKFMVYLQKENIIDESGMPKERFSAEFPKEGPSILRIQQVVRGDSAAYFCASSTTGDTEAFFGQGTRLTVV.

The J gene is TRBJ2-7, the V gene TRBV2; 8 bases are a match to TRBD1. Germline V gives CDR1 SNHLY, CDR2 FYNNEI. The CDR3 is 16 amino acids. With V trimmed by 6 bases and J by 2 bases, 12 bases remained unmatched. CDR3 sequence: CASRALRGTGPYEQYF. CDR3 sequence (DNA): TGTGCCAGCAGAGCCCTCCGCGGGACAGGACCCTACGAGCAGTACTTC. Complete variable domain (other parts from reference TRBV2 and TRBJ2-7): EPEVTQTPSHQVTQMGQEVILRCVPISNHLYFYWYRQILGQKVEFLVSFYNNEISEKSEIFDDQFSVERPDGSNFTLKIRSTKLEDSAMYFCASRALRGTGPYEQYFGPGTRLTVT.

The V gene is TRBV28, the J gene TRBJ1-4; TRBD1 is a possible D gene (6 bases). V was shortened by 8 bases and J by 7 bases, with 20 bases between the two germline ends. CDR1 and CDR2 from the germline V gene are MDHEN and SYDVKM. The CDR3 totals 15 residues. For the CDR3, the DNA is TGTGCCAGCTCGGGGGGGGCAGTCGCGGGTGAAAAACTGTTTTTT. Protein: CASSGGAVAGEKLFF.

The rearrangement links TRBV18 to TRBJ1-5; 9 positions agree with TRBD1. J gave up 3 bases and V 1 base, and 7 bases lay outside the gene matches. The CDR3 contains 17 residues. Germline V gene data show CDR1 as KGHSH and CDR2 as LQKENI. CDR3 bases: TGTGCCAGCTCACCACGGTCCGGGACAGGGTTCAATCAGCCCCAGCATTTT. Residues: CASSPRSGTGFNQPQHF.

The chain combines TRBV7-3 with TRBJ2-3, with D possibly matching TRBD2 (5 bases). Trimming stripped 3 bases from V and 2 bases from J, with 12 bases between. This CDR3 is 15 amino acids long. The germline V gene encodes CDR1 SGHTA and CDR2 FQGTGA. The CDR3 region has the DNA TGTGCCAGCAGCTTTCGAGGGTACGACACAGATACGCAGTATTTT. Protein: CASSFRGYDTDTQYF.

CDR3 DNA sequence: TGTGCCAGCACCCTCCGGCCCGGGACAGGGGACACTGAAGCTTTCTTT. Its translation: CASTLRPGTGDTEAFF. The V call is TRBV2, the J call TRBJ1-1; 10 bases agree with TRBD1. The CDR3 runs to 16 residues. The trim removed 7 bases at V and 3 bases at J, leaving 11 bases unmatched. CDR1 is SNHLY, CDR2 FYNNEI, per germline.

The chain is built from TRBV6-4 and TRBJ2-6; 10 nucleotides line up with TRBD1. CDR3 length: 16 amino acids. CDR1 MRHNA and CDR2 SNTAGT come from the germline V gene. V dropped 5 bases and J dropped 4; count of bases not matched to a gene: 5. CDR3 residues: CASSPGTGVGANVLTF. The CDR3 nucleotides read TGTGCCAGCAGTCCCGGGACAGGGGTCGGGGCCAACGTCCTGACTTTC.

The CDR3 region is CASRASGGINTGELFF. In DNA form, the CDR3 reads TGTGCCAGCAGGGCTAGCGGGGGAATTAACACCGGGGAGCTGTTTTTT. The chain couples TRBV14 to TRBJ2-2; 10 bases are a match to TRBD2. The germline CDR1 and CDR2 sequences are SGHDN and FVKESK. V dropped 6 bases and J dropped 2; count of bases not matched to a gene: 6. This CDR3 is 16 amino acids long.

This chain joins TRBV5-5 and TRBJ2-7; D unclear. V lost 3 bases and J 3 bases, leaving 7 bases between the germline ends. Per germline, CDR1 SGHKS and CDR2 YYEKEE (reference sequence). The CDR3 sequence is 12 residues long. As DNA, the CDR3 is TGTGCCAGCAGCTCTTCAGTCTACGAGCAGTACTTC. Translation: CASSSSVYEQYF.

The rearrangement links TRBV19 to TRBJ2-1; 8 bases are shared with TRBD2. Germline CDR1 is LNHDA and CDR2 is SQIVND (reference sequence). Germline trimming cut 2 bases from V and 10 bases from J; bases unmatched to any gene: 13. This CDR3 is built from 16 residues. The CDR3 DNA sequence: TGTGCCAGTAGTATACCTTCGGTTAGCGGGGTAGCCGAGCAGTTCTTC. It translates to CASSIPSVSGVAEQFF.

The chain's CDR3 is CASSGVGTGGKSDYGYTF. CDR3 in DNA: TGCGCCAGCAGCGGCGTAGGGACAGGGGGGAAAAGCGACTATGGCTACACCTTC. The rearrangement uses TRBV5-1 and TRBJ1-2; TRBD1 matches 11 bases. The CDR3 has 18 amino acids. Germline values: CDR1 SGHRS, CDR2 YFSETQ. V gave up 4 bases and J gave up 3 bases; unmatched junction bases: 14.

This sequence joins TRBV4-2 and TRBJ2-5; D might be TRBD2 (5 bases). The DNA end is more similar to TRBJ2-7, so the J call may be wrong. Per the germline V gene, CDR1 is LGHNA and CDR2 is YNFKEQ. This CDR3 spans 15 amino acids. The CDR3 spells CASSQETGMKNEQYF. CDR3 DNA: TGTGCCAGCAGCCAAGAGACGGGAATGAAGAACGAGCAGTACTTC.